This TCR beta chain was sequenced in a study of blood T cell repertoires in COVID-19. Study information: Sites in the United States, Italy and Spain provided acute and convalescent COVID-19 samples.

Repertoires were generated with immunoSEQ multiplex PCR, while TCRdb's copy carries only in-frame clones and drops some. The table records about 200,000 clones, around 86% of them present only once. CDR3 size: 15 residues. Germline loops: CDR1 LNHNV, CDR2 YYDKDF (reference sequence). Trimming cost V 3 bases and J 4 bases, with 10 bases left between them. This clone was counted only a few times. The clonotype originates from a man between 60 and 75 years old with acute or convalescent COVID-19. The V gene is TRBV15, the J gene TRBJ1-6; D is undetermined. The sequencing sample was made of peripheral blood. The DNA of the CDR3 is TGTGCCACCAGCAGCTACAGTATTTATAATTCACCCCTCCACTTT. Translating it yields CATSSYSIYNSPLHF.